These 10 T cell receptor beta chains were sequenced from one sample in a study of shared clonotypes between healthy human individuals. As defined, naive CD8 cells were CD45RO-negative and positively selected for CCR7, with terminally differentiated effector memory CD45RA+ cells excluded. Data came from immunoSEQ multiplex PCR; TCRdb stores just in-frame clones and leaves some out. The table includes some 2 million clones, approximately 94% detected once. The sample consisted of naive CD8+ T cells sorted from blood. Receptors were obtained from a man in his late teens or twenties in good health.

The rearrangement links TRBV11-2 to TRBJ2-1; TRBD2 matches 12 bases. After removal of 5 bases from V and 1 base from J, the junction contained 12 bases not matched to a gene. The CDR3 is made up of 19 amino acids. CDR1 and CDR2 from the germline V gene are SGHAT and FQNNGV. CDR3 in amino acids: CASSPLAGGSMGSYNEQFF. DNA of the CDR3: TGTGCCAGCAGCCCTCTAGCGGGAGGGTCTATGGGGTCCTACAATGAGCAGTTCTTC. Based on the CDR3 plus reference TRBV11-2 and TRBJ2-1, the full variable domain is EAGVAQSPRYKIIEKRQSVAFWCNPISGHATLYWYQQILGQGPKLLIQFQNNGVVDDSQLPKDRFSAERLKGVDSTLKIQPAKLEDSAVYLCASSPLAGGSMGSYNEQFFGPGTRLTVL.

The V gene is TRBV7-9, the J gene TRBJ2-1; maybe TRBD1 (6 bases). Germline lookup yields CDR1 SEHNR and CDR2 FQNEAQ (reference sequence). The CDR3 has 15 amino acids. The V end lost 1 base, the J end lost 3 bases, and 10 bases lay between the germline ends. The CDR3 protein is CASSLVGAHYNEQFF. CDR3 nucleotides: TGTGCCAGCAGCTTAGTGGGGGCTCACTACAATGAGCAGTTCTTC. Combining the CDR3 with reference TRBV7-9 and TRBJ2-1 gives the whole variable domain DTGVSQNPRHKITKRGQNVTFRCDPISEHNRLYWYRQTLGQGPEFLTYFQNEAQLEKSRLLSDRFSAERPKGSFSTLEIQRTEQGDSAMYLCASSLVGAHYNEQFFGPGTRLTVL.

V is TRBV28 and J is TRBJ1-1; perhaps TRBD1 as D (5 bases). The germline CDR1 and CDR2 sequences are MDHEN and SYDVKM. V was trimmed by 5 bases and J by 1 base, leaving 17 bases between them. CDR3 size: 16 residues. CDR3 protein: CASSPYGGGKNTEAFF. DNA for the CDR3: TGTGCCAGCAGTCCCTACGGGGGAGGAAAGAACACTGAAGCTTTCTTT.

This clone showed up just once. V usage is TRBV4-2 and J usage is TRBJ1-3; D may be TRBD1 (5 bases). The germline V and J ends were trimmed by 0 bases and 2 bases, with 5 bases remaining between them. The V gene's germline CDR1 is LGHNA and CDR2 YNFKEQ. The CDR3 has 14 amino acids. The CDR3 spells CASSQEGAGNTIYF. The CDR3, as DNA: TGTGCCAGCAGCCAAGAGGGGGCTGGAAACACCATATATTTT.

The chain combines TRBV27 with TRBJ2-7, with D tentatively TRBD1 (5 bases). Trimming cost V 6 bases and J 2 bases, with 17 bases left between them. The CDR3 has 15 amino acids. Germline V gene sequence: CDR1 MNHEY, CDR2 SMNVEV (reference sequence). This CDR3 reads CASSDHNTGAYEQYF. In DNA form, the CDR3 reads TGTGCCAGCAGCGACCATAATACAGGTGCCTACGAGCAGTACTTC.

This clone has only one observation. This sequence joins TRBV2 and TRBJ2-2; the D gene could be TRBD1 or TRBD2 (5 bases each). The germline CDR1 and CDR2 sequences are SNHLY and FYNNEI. V was shortened by 3 bases and J by 1 base, with 15 bases between the two germline ends. The CDR3 extends over 17 amino acids. The CDR3 DNA sequence: TGTGCCAGCAGTGAGGACAAGGGGAGTATGAACACCGGGGAGCTGTTTTTT. Its protein product is CASSEDKGSMNTGELFF.

Comment on this clone: Different DNA sequences within this sample yield the same CDR3. The genes are TRBV9 and TRBJ2-3; 10 bases fit TRBD2. Germline values: CDR1 SGDLS, CDR2 YYNGEE. This CDR3 has 16 amino acids. V was pared by 0 bases and J by 1 base, with 2 bases of the junction left unmatched. The CDR3 nucleotides are TGTGCCAGCAGCGTAGGGGGGACTAGCGGCACAGATACGCAGTATTTT. Protein product: CASSVGGTSGTDTQYF.

The chain employs TRBV29-1 and TRBJ1-2; the D gene is possibly TRBD1 (5 bases). The CDR3 is made up of 16 amino acids. Germline V gene sequence: CDR1 SQVTM, CDR2 ANQGSEA. V lost 3 bases to trimming and J lost 6 bases, with 23 bases between them. The DNA of the CDR3 is TGCAGCGTTGAGGGGGGACCCGGGCAGAGGGTGCATGGCTACACCTTC. It encodes CSVEGGPGQRVHGYTF.

The chain joins TRBV4-2 to TRBJ1-2; the D gene is possibly TRBD1 (5 bases). The V end was cut by 1 base, the J end by 3 bases, with 9 bases between. The CDR3 totals 14 residues. Germline CDR1 reads LGHNA; CDR2 reads YNFKEQ. CDR3 in amino acids: CASSQAGDHYGYTF. The CDR3 DNA reads TGTGCCAGCAGCCAAGCCGGGGACCACTATGGCTACACCTTC.

The chain uses TRBV2 and TRBJ2-3; no clear D. Between the trimmed V and J ends, which lost 7 bases and 1 base, there was a span of 6 bases. The CDR3 contains 12 residues. The germline CDR1 and CDR2 sequences are SNHLY and FYNNEI. The DNA for the CDR3 is TGTGCCAGCACTTCTCGCACAGATACGCAGTATTTT. This encodes CASTSRTDTQYF.